This T cell receptor beta chain appears in the sequencing data of a study of T cell repertoires in cytomegalovirus infection. Study information: The public TCR beta signatures pointed to both CMV infection and matching HLA type.

Each CDR3 protein gets one entry after TCRdb re-called the reads with MiXCR. The data show under 350,000 distinct CDR3 sequences, with 9.5% seen just once and roughly 4.5% held by the top ten. Findings and limits, study-wide: Public TCR beta family frequency separated CMV-and-HLA carriers, including in an independent cohort.

Worth noting for this clonotype: The target antigen is unknown.

Input material: PBMCs. This TCR was recovered from a human donor in good health (CMV status not recorded). Some clones in this sample may be carry-over from other donors' samples.

The CDR3 sequence is CASSRAGRRGETQYF. In nucleotides, the CDR3 is TGTGCCAGCAGCCGGGCTGGGAGACGAGGGGAGACCCAGTACTTC. The chain links TRBV28 to TRBJ2-5, with a possible D match to TRBD2 (5 bases). Germline CDR1 MDHEN, CDR2 SYDVKM. The germline V and J ends were trimmed by 6 bases and 5 bases, with 19 bases remaining between them. The CDR3 length is 15 residues.